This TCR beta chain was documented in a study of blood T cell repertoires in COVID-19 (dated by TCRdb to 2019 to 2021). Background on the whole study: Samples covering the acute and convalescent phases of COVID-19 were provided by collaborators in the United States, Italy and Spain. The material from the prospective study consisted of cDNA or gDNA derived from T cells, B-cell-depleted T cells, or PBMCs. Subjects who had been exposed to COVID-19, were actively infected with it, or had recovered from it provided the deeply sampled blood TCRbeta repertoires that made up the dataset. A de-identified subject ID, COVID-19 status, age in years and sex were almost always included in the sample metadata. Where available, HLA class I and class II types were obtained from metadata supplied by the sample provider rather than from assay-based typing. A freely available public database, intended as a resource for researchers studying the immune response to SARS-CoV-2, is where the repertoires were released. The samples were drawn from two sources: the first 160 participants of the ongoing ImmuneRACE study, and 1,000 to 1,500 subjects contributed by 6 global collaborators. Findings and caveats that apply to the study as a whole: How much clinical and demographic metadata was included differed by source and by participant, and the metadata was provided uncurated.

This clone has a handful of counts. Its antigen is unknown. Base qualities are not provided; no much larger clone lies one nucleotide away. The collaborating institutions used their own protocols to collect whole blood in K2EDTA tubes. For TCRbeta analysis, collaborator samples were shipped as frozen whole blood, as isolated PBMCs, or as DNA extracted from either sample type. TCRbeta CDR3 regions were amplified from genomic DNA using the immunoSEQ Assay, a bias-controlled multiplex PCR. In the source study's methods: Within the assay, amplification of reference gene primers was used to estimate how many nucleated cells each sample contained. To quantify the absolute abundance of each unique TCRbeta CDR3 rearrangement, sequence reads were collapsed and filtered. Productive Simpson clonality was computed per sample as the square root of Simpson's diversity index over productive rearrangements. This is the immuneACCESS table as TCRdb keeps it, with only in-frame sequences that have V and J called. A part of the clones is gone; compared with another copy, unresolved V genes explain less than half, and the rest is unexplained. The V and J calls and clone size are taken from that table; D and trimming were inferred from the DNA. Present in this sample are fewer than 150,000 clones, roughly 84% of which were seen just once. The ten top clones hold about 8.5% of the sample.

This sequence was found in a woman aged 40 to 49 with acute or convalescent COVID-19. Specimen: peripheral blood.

The nucleotides are TGTGCCAGCAGCCAATGGATAGCGGGGGATTACAATGAGCAGTTCTTC. Translated, it gives CASSQWIAGDYNEQFF. Recombination joined TRBV9 with TRBJ2-1; TRBD2 matches 9 bases in the middle. The CDR3 spans 16 residues, from the cysteine through the phenylalanine. The read is trimmed to its CDR3 DNA, 48 bases read in frame from base 1. The CDR1 and CDR2 encoded by the germline V gene are SGDLS and YYNGEE. V is cut back by 4 bases and J by 4 bases, with 9 bases in the junction unmatched.